One and the same sample provided the 9 T cell receptor beta chains below, sequenced in a study of T cell changes during pregnancy in multiple sclerosis. Only in-frame clones appear in the TCRdb table, and some are missing; sequencing was by immunoSEQ multiplex PCR. The profile shows 45,000 to 55,000 clones, approximately 92% of them singletons. The sample consisted of CD4+ T cells from peripheral blood mononuclear cells, taken in the second trimester of pregnancy. The receptor source for this set is a female donor in good health, enrolled as a control in a pregnancy study.

The chain couples TRBV4-3 to TRBJ1-2; possible D gene TRBD1, 6 bases. V dropped 0 bases and J dropped 6 bases, with 11 bases sitting between them. Per the germline V gene, CDR1 is LGHNA and CDR2 is YSLEER. CDR3 size: 14 residues. The CDR3 coding sequence is TGCGCCAGCAGCCAAGAGGTGGGGGGGCATGGCTACACCTTC. Amino acid sequence: CASSQEVGGHGYTF.

The CDR3 DNA is TGTGCCAGCACCAGGGACAGATATTACAATGAGCAGTTCTTC. It encodes CASTRDRYYNEQFF. The chain uses TRBV7-9 and TRBJ2-1, with 7 bases fitting TRBD1. Germline-derived CDR1 and CDR2 are SEHNR and FQNEAQ (reference sequence). Germline trimming cut 7 bases from V and 4 bases from J; bases unmatched to any gene: 7. The CDR3 totals 14 residues.

The chain is built from TRBV19 and TRBJ2-5; D is perhaps TRBD2 (6 bases). The germline V and J ends were trimmed by 1 base and 4 bases, with 10 bases remaining between them. Per the germline V gene, CDR1 is LNHDA and CDR2 is SQIVND (reference sequence). CDR3 length: 14 amino acids. CDR3 nucleotides: TGTGCCAGTAGTATAGCTGGGGGGACAGAGACCCAGTACTTC. The encoded protein is CASSIAGGTETQYF.

The chain couples TRBV7-2 to TRBJ2-1; 7 bases are a match to TRBD2. Germline-derived CDR1 and CDR2 are SGHTA and FQGNSA. The CDR3 has 12 amino acids. Unmatched junction bases numbered 1, after V lost 1 base and J lost 10 bases. DNA for the CDR3: TGTGCCAGCAGCTTAGGCGGGGGAGAGCAGTTCTTC. Protein: CASSLGGGEQFF.

The chain is built from TRBV9 and TRBJ2-7, with a possible D match to TRBD1 (6 bases). Trimming removed 3 bases at V and 0 bases at J, with 7 bases between. The CDR3 extends over 13 amino acids. Germline CDR1 SGDLS, CDR2 YYNGEE. The CDR3 DNA follows: TGTGCCAGCAGCGCGACAGGCTCCTACGAGCAGTACTTC. Protein: CASSATGSYEQYF.

The chain employs TRBV10-1 and TRBJ2-2; D unresolved. Looked up from germline, CDR1 is WNHNN and CDR2 is SYGVQD (reference sequence). Trimming removed 6 bases from V and 1 base from J, with 6 bases in between. This CDR3 comprises 13 residues. CDR3: CASSSLNTGELFF. The CDR3 DNA is TGCGCCAGCAGCTCCCTGAACACCGGGGAGCTGTTTTTT.

J is TRBJ2-7 and V is TRBV29-1; possible D gene TRBD2, 5 bases. Germline lookup yields CDR1 SQVTM and CDR2 ANQGSEA. Trimming pared 6 bases from V and 2 bases from J, leaving 11 bases between. The CDR3 consists of 12 residues. The chain's CDR3 is CSVEDGTYEQYF. The DNA for the CDR3 is TGCAGCGTCGAGGACGGGACCTACGAGCAGTACTTC.

The V call is TRBV10-3, the J call TRBJ1-2, with 7 bases fitting TRBD1. The CDR3 consists of 13 residues. Germline V gene lookup returns CDR1 ENHRY and CDR2 SYGVKD. Trimming removed 6 bases from V and 7 bases from J; junction bases left unmatched: 8. CDR3 coding DNA: TGTGCCATCAGCAAAACAGGGGTCGGTGGCTACACCTTC. Amino acid sequence: CAISKTGVGGYTF.

This chain links TRBV28 with TRBJ1-3; D unresolved. From germline, CDR1 is MDHEN and CDR2 SYDVKM. The CDR3 runs to 12 residues. V lost 8 bases and J 4 bases, leaving 9 bases between the germline ends. The CDR3 loop reads CASRLRGNTIYF. For the CDR3, the DNA is TGTGCCAGCCGACTAAGGGGAAACACCATATATTTT.